The 29 T cell receptor beta chains below come from one sample, sequenced in a study of T-cell memory formation after mild COVID-19. TCRdb reanalysed the 5' RACE reads using MiXCR and keeps one entry per CDR3 protein. The sample has more than 300,000 distinct CDR3 sequences; about 13% are singletons. Specimen: PBMCs or a T cell subset sorted from them (not recorded which). The receptors stem from a man between 18 and 35 years old who had mild COVID-19 (a few samples of this study predate the infection). Cell type and time point are not known.

This sequence joins TRBV28 and TRBJ1-1; the D is unclear. CDR1 and CDR2 from the germline V gene are MDHEN and SYDVKM. The CDR3 sequence is 14 residues long. The ends were cut back, 1 base at V and 8 bases at J, with 14 bases in the middle. The CDR3 DNA sequence: TGTGCCAGCAGTTTATTGACGGCTAGGGAGGAAGCTTTCTTT. Protein product: CASSLLTAREEAFF.

This sequence joins TRBV28 and TRBJ2-5; no reliable D call. Germline CDR1 and CDR2: MDHEN and SYDVKM. The length of the CDR3 is 12 residues. V dropped 10 bases and J dropped 7 bases, with 16 bases sitting between them. The DNA for the CDR3 is TGTGCCATCCTAAGGCAGCCCCGGACCCAGTACTTC. This gives the protein CAILRQPRTQYF.

The V gene is TRBV7-6, the J gene TRBJ2-7; 7 bases are shared with TRBD1. V lost 1 base, J lost 6 bases, and 9 bases stayed unmatched. Germline V gives CDR1 SGHVS, CDR2 FNYEAQ. This CDR3 is 15 amino acids long. This CDR3 is CASSLEAGGHSEQYF. The CDR3 DNA reads as TGTGCCAGCAGCTTAGAGGCAGGGGGTCATTCCGAGCAGTACTTC. Combining the CDR3 with reference TRBV7-6 and TRBJ2-7 gives the whole variable domain GAGVSQSPRYKVTKRGQDVALRCDPISGHVSLYWYRQALGQGPEFLTYFNYEAQQDKSGLPNDRFSAERPEGSISTLTIQRTEQRDSAMYRCASSLEAGGHSEQYFGPGTRLTVT.

This clonotype was seen at least ten times. The chain couples TRBV6-1 to TRBJ2-3; 8 bases map to TRBD1. CDR3 length: 16 amino acids. The J segment lost 2 bases and the V segment lost 2 bases, leaving 6 bases of the junction unmatched. Germline CDR1 reads MNHNS; CDR2 reads SASEGT. The CDR3 bases are TGTGCCAGCAGTGAAAGGAAGGACAGGGTCACAGATACGCAGTATTTT. This encodes CASSERKDRVTDTQYF.

V is TRBV15 and J is TRBJ2-7; tentatively, D is TRBD1 (6 bases). This CDR3 comprises 17 residues. Germline V lookup: CDR1 LNHNV, CDR2 YYDKDF (reference sequence). Trimming took off 3 bases at V and 3 bases at J, with 21 bases between the two ends. The CDR3: CATSRAHWTVEHYEQYV. DNA of the CDR3: TGTGCCACCAGCAGGGCCCATTGGACAGTAGAACACTACGAGCAGTACGTC.

This sequence joins TRBV12-3 or TRBV12-4 and TRBJ2-2; 7 bases map to TRBD1. This CDR3 comprises 14 residues. Trimming removed 5 bases from V and 7 bases from J; junction bases left unmatched: 7. CDR3 bases: TGTGCCAGCAGTCCCTTACAGGGGATCGGGGAGCTGTTTTTT. Amino acid sequence: CASSPLQGIGELFF.

There are many counts of this clonotype. The V gene is TRBV19, the J gene TRBJ2-7; maybe TRBD2 (6 bases). The ends were cut back, 3 bases at V and 2 bases at J, with 23 bases in the middle. Germline values: CDR1 LNHDA, CDR2 SQIVND (reference sequence). The CDR3 consists of 18 residues. CDR3 loop: CASSMYPSAAGGTYEQYF. The CDR3 DNA reads as TGTGCCAGTAGTATGTACCCGTCAGCGGCTGGAGGGACCTACGAGCAGTACTTC.

The gene calls are TRBV7-2 and TRBJ1-6; 9 nucleotides match TRBD1. The trim removed 1 base at V and 4 bases at J, leaving 5 bases unmatched. Germline V gene sequence: CDR1 SGHTA, CDR2 FQGNSA. The CDR3 extends over 17 amino acids. CDR3: CASSLGGTGTYNSPLHF. Written as DNA, the CDR3 is TGTGCCAGCAGCTTAGGGGGGACAGGGACATATAATTCACCCCTCCACTTT.

In this sample, this clonotype turned up a few times. The chain combines TRBV5-5 with TRBJ2-1, with D perhaps TRBD2 (5 bases). Trimming left V 4 bases short and J 10 bases short, with 24 bases between. This CDR3 is 16 amino acids long. CDR1 is SGHKS and CDR2 is YYEKEE in the germline V gene (reference sequence). CDR3 nucleotides: TGTGCCAGCAGCCCTAGCTTAACTCTTACTTTGGGAGAGCAGTTCTTC. Amino acid sequence: CASSPSLTLTLGEQFF.

This chain links TRBV15 with TRBJ2-3; D call uncertain. This CDR3 region has 12 residues. V dropped 5 bases and J dropped 6 bases, with 9 bases sitting between them. Germline-derived CDR1 and CDR2 are LNHNV and YYDKDF (reference sequence). In DNA, the CDR3 is TGTGCCACCAGCCCCCCGTTTGATACGCAGTATTTT. It yields the protein CATSPPFDTQYF.

This clonotype appeared many times. The rearrangement joins TRBV18 to TRBJ2-7, with TRBD1 as a possible D gene (6 bases). Germline CDR1 is KGHSH and CDR2 is LQKENI. This CDR3 comprises 15 residues. Trimming removed 4 bases from V and 2 bases from J, with 15 bases in between. In DNA, the CDR3 is TGTGCCAGCTCACAGAGAGGGGGTCCTACCTACGAGCAGTACTTC. As protein: CASSQRGGPTYEQYF.

The chain links TRBV3-1 to TRBJ1-2, with D uncertain. The V gene lost 6 bases and the J gene lost 14 bases, with 16 bases spanning the gap. Germline V gives CDR1 LGHDT, CDR2 YNNKEL (reference sequence). CDR3 length: 11 residues. The CDR3 coding sequence is TGTGCCAGCAGTATGTTTCGGGTCTGGACCTTC. Translation gives CASSMFRVWTF.

This clonotype was counted at least ten times. The chain employs TRBV7-2 and TRBJ2-7; tentative D call: TRBD2 (5 bases). CDR1 is SGHTA, CDR2 FQGNSA, per germline. The ends were cut back, 1 base at V and 0 bases at J, with 16 bases in the middle. The CDR3 contains 17 residues. The CDR3 DNA is TGTGCCAGCAGCTTAGTATGTTGTTTCGGGGTCTCCTACGAGCAGTACGTC. As protein: CASSLVCCFGVSYEQYV.

This sequence joins TRBV10-3 and TRBJ2-7; TRBD2 aligns across 7 bases. V was pared by 3 bases and J by 1 base, with 3 bases of the junction left unmatched. Germline CDR1 ENHRY, CDR2 SYGVKD. The CDR3 is 14 residues long. DNA of the CDR3: TGTGCCATCAGTGATGCAGCGGGGTCCTACGAGCAGTACGTC. This codes for CAISDAAGSYEQYV.

This clonotype has more than one count but fewer than ten. The rearrangement joins TRBV19 to TRBJ2-5, with D possibly matching TRBD2 (6 bases). The length of the CDR3 is 18 residues. V lost 5 bases and J 4 bases, leaving 26 bases between the germline ends. Per germline, CDR1 LNHDA and CDR2 SQIVND (reference sequence). In nucleotides, the CDR3 is TGTGCCAGTAGTCCCACGAGGCTTTCGCGGGGCCGTGGAGAGACCCAGTACTTC. Protein product: CASSPTRLSRGRGETQYF.

There are many counts of this clonotype. CDR3 loop: CASSLAQGADTQYF. The CDR3 nucleotides read TGCGCCAGCAGCTTGGCACAGGGGGCGGATACGCAGTATTTT. The V and J genes are TRBV5-1 and TRBJ2-3; TRBD1 agrees at 9 bases. The J segment lost 6 bases and the V segment lost 0 bases, leaving 2 bases of the junction unmatched. This CDR3 is built from 14 residues. Germline assignment: CDR1 SGHRS and CDR2 YFSETQ.

CDR3 amino acids: CASSLTPGVSSYEQYF. DNA of the CDR3: TGTGCCAGCAGTTTAACCCCAGGGGTGAGCTCCTACGAGCAGTACTTC. The J gene is TRBJ2-7, the V gene TRBV27, with TRBD1 as a possible D gene (6 bases). The CDR3 is made up of 16 amino acids. The germline gives CDR1 MNHEY, CDR2 SMNVEV (reference sequence). The V and J ends lost 2 bases and 0 bases respectively, with 14 bases between them.

The chain joins TRBV6-2 or TRBV6-3 to TRBJ2-7; weak D call: TRBD1 (6 bases). Per the germline V gene, CDR1 is MNHEY and CDR2 is SVGEGT. This CDR3 has 15 residues. The CDR3 is CASRPQGKPSYEQYV. Written as DNA, the CDR3 is TGTGCAAGCAGGCCACAGGGCAAACCTTCCTACGAGCAGTACGTC.

This clonotype was observed a handful of times. This chain links TRBV6-6 with TRBJ2-2; TRBD1 matches at 8 bases. The CDR3 length is 14 residues. The V segment lost 11 bases and the J segment 3 bases; nucleotides outside the gene matches: 8. Looked up from germline, CDR1 is MNHNY and CDR2 is SVGAGI (reference sequence). CDR3 amino acids: CAGRQGPDTGELFF. The CDR3 coding sequence is TGTGCCGGTCGACAGGGGCCGGACACCGGGGAGCTGTTTTTT.

This clonotype has just a few counts. The V call is TRBV20-1, the J call TRBJ2-2; TRBD2 matches at 9 bases. Germline CDR1 reads DFQATT; CDR2 reads SNEGSKA (reference sequence). This CDR3 contains 15 residues. V was pared by 4 bases and J by 4 bases, with 7 bases of the junction left unmatched. The CDR3 reads CSATGLALPTGELFF. In nucleotides, the CDR3 is TGCAGTGCTACGGGACTAGCCCTACCCACCGGGGAGCTGTTTTTT.

The chain employs TRBV23-1 and TRBJ2-7, with TRBD1 matching over 10 bases. TRBV23-1 is identified as an open reading frame with a role that is uncertain. J lost 1 base, V lost 3 bases, and 9 bases had no gene match. This CDR3 region has 17 residues. CDR3 in amino acids: CASSHTGTGARSYEQYF. CDR3 in DNA: TGCGCCAGCAGTCACACCGGGACAGGGGCAAGATCCTACGAGCAGTACTTC.

This clonotype was picked up a small number of times. The rearrangement links TRBV19 to TRBJ2-7; D is unclear. This CDR3 has 14 amino acids. The germline CDR1 and CDR2 sequences are LNHDA and SQIVND (reference sequence). Trimming took 8 bases from V and 4 from J, leaving 18 bases between them. CDR3 DNA: TGTGCCAGTGAAACTCTCCCGCCTAAATACGAGCAGTACTTC. This gives the protein CASETLPPKYEQYF.

The gene calls are TRBV7-2 and TRBJ2-7; the match to TRBD1 covers 7 bases. The germline V gene has CDR1 SGHTA and CDR2 FQGNSA. After removal of 4 bases from V and 7 bases from J, the junction contained 16 bases not matched to a gene. The CDR3 runs to 16 residues. The CDR3 is CASSSLPDRSWGEQYF. DNA for the CDR3: TGTGCCAGCAGCTCCCTCCCGGACAGGTCTTGGGGGGAGCAGTACTTC.

A few counts support this clonotype. This chain connects TRBV6-2 or TRBV6-3 to TRBJ2-7; D is perhaps TRBD2 (5 bases). This CDR3 has 16 amino acids. Trimming pared 6 bases from V and 3 bases from J, leaving 21 bases between. The germline CDR1 and CDR2 sequences are MNHEY and SVGEGT. This chain's CDR3 is CASRGYYRNGVYEQYF. The CDR3 nucleotides read TGTGCCAGCAGGGGGTACTACCGAAACGGGGTCTACGAGCAGTACTTC.

This chain links TRBV6-5 with TRBJ2-2; D remains unclear. The CDR3 has 12 residues. Germline-derived CDR1 and CDR2 are MNHEY and SVGAGI. V shed 8 bases and J shed 4 bases, with 8 bases lying between them. The CDR3 DNA reads TGTGCCAGCTGTGACGGCACCGGGGAGCTGTTTTTT. Amino acids: CASCDGTGELFF.

This clonotype was seen a handful of times. Germline is not matched at one junction end, which may reflect a read error. V is TRBV7-7 and J is TRBJ2-3, with TRBD2 identical over 10 bases. Germline loops: CDR1 SSHAT, CDR2 FNYEAQ (reference sequence). CDR3 size: 14 residues. The CDR3 spells CASSPGLATDTQYF. The CDR3 DNA reads TGTGCTAGCAGCCCGGGACTAGCGACAGATACGCAGTATTTT.

This clonotype has a handful of counts. This sequence joins TRBV20-1 and TRBJ2-2; unclear D gene. This CDR3 contains 15 residues. Germline V CDR1 and CDR2: DFQATT, SNEGSKA (reference sequence). V was pared by 0 bases and J by 2 bases, with 10 bases between. The CDR3 reads CSARDRQDNTGELFF. The DNA for the CDR3 is TGCAGTGCTAGAGATCGCCAGGACAACACCGGGGAGCTGTTTTTT.

This chain connects TRBV6-2 or TRBV6-3 to TRBJ2-3; D is ambiguous. The V gene's germline CDR1 is MNHEY and CDR2 SVGEGT. V lost 8 bases and J lost 2, with 8 bases in between. This CDR3 comprises 12 residues. CDR3 sequence: CASALFTDTQYF. The CDR3 DNA reads TGTGCCAGCGCCCTATTCACAGATACGCAGTATTTT.

The chain links TRBV7-6 to TRBJ2-3; no definite D call. Deletions cut 3 bases from V and 0 bases from J, with 7 bases between. CDR1 is SGHVS and CDR2 is FNYEAQ in the germline V gene. This CDR3 has 14 residues. The CDR3, as DNA: TGTGCCAGCAGCTTTATGGATAGCACAGATACGCAGTATTTT. Its protein product is CASSFMDSTDTQYF.